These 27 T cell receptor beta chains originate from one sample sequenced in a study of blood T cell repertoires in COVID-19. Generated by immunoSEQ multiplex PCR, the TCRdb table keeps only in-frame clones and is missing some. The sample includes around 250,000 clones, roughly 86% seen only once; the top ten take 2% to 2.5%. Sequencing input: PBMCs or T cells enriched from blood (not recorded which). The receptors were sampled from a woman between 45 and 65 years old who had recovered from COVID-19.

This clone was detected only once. CDR3 in DNA: TGCGCCAGCAGGACCGGGACAGCTAGGATTGATGAGGCTTTCTTT. Its translation: CASRTGTARIDEAFF. The rearrangement links TRBV5-1 to TRBJ1-1, with TRBD1 matching over 7 bases. Germline V gene data show CDR1 as SGHRS and CDR2 as YFSETQ. V shed 5 bases, J shed 11 bases, and the junction held 18 bases outside the gene matches. This CDR3 is 15 amino acids long.

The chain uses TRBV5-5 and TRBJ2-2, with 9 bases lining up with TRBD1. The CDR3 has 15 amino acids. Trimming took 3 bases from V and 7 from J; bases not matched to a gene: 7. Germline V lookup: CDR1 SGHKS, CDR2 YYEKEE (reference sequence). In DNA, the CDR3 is TGTGCCAGCAGCTCCGGCCGACAGGGGGGCGGGGAGCTGTTTTTT. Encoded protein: CASSSGRQGGGELFF.

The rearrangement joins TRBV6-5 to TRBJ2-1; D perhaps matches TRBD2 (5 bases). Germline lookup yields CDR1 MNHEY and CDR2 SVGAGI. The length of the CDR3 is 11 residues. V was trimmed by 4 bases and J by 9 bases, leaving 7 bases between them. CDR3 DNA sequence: TGTGCCAGCAGTTTTGGACTTGAGCAGTTCTTC. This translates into CASSFGLEQFF.

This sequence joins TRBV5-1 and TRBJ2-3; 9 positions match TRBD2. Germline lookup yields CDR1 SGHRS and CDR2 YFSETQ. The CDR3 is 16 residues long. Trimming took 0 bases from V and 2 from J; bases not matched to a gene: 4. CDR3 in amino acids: CASSLAPSGNTDTQYF. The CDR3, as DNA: TGCGCCAGCAGCTTGGCTCCTAGCGGGAACACAGATACGCAGTATTTT.

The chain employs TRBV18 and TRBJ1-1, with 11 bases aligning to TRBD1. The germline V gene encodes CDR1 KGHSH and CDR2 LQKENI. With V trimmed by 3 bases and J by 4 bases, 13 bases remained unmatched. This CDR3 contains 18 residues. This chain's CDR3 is CASSPNLGQGVLGTEAFF. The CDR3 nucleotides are TGTGCCAGCTCACCCAACTTGGGACAGGGGGTACTAGGCACTGAAGCTTTCTTT.

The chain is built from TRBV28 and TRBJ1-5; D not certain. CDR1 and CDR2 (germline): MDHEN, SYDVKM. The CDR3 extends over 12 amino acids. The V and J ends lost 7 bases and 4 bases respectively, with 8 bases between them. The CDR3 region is CASNEGNQPQHF. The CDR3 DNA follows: TGTGCCAGCAACGAGGGAAATCAGCCCCAGCATTTT.

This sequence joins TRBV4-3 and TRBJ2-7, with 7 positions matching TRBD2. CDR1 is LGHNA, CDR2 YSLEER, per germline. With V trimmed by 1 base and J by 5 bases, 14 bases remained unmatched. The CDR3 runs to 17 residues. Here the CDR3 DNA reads TGCGCCAGCAGCCAAGGATATCGACTAGCCCAGCGCAACGAGCAGTACTTC. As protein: CASSQGYRLAQRNEQYF.

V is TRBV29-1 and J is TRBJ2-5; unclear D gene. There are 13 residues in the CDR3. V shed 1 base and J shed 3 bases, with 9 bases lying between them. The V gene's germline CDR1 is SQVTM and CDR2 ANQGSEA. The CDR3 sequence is CSVEAQQKETQYF. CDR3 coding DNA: TGCAGCGTTGAAGCGCAACAGAAAGAGACCCAGTACTTC.

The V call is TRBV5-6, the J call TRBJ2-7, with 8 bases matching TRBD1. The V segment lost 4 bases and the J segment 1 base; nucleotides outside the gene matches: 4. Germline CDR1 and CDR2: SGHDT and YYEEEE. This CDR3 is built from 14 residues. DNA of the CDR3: TGTGCCAGCAGCCCCGGACAGGGATCCTACGAGCAGTACTTC. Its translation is CASSPGQGSYEQYF.

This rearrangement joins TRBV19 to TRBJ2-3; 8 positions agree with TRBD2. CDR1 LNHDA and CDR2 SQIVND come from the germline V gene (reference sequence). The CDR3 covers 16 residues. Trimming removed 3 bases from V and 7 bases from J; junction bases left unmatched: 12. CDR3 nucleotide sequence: TGTGCCAGTAGTATGCCCAGCGGGAGAAAGCTTAATACGCAGTATTTT. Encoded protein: CASSMPSGRKLNTQYF.

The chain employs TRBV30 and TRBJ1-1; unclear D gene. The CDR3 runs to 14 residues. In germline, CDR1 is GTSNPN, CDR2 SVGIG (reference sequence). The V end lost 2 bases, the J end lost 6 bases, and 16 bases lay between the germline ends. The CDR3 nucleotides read TGTGCCTGGAGTCCCCGGGATCTCAGGTCTGAAGCTTTCTTT. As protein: CAWSPRDLRSEAFF.

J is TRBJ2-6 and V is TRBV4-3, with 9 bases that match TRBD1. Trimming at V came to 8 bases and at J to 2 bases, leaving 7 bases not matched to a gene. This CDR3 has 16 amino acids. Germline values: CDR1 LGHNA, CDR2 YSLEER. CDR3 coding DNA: TGCGCCAGCTCTGAACAGGGGGCGGCTGGGGCCAACGTCCTGACTTTC. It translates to CASSEQGAAGANVLTF.

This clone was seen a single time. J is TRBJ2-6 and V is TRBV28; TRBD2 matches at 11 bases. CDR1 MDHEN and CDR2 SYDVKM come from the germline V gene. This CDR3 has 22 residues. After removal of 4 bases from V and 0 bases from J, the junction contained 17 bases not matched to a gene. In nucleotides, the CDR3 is TGTGCCAGCAGTTACAGACAGGGACTAAGGACTAGCGGGCCCTCTGGGGCCAACGTCCTGACTTTC. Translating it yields CASSYRQGLRTSGPSGANVLTF.

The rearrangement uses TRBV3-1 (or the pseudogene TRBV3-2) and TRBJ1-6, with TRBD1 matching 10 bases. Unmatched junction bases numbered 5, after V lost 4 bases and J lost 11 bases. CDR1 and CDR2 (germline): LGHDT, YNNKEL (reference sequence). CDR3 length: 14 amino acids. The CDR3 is CASSLGQGWPPLHF. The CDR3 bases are TGTGCCAGCAGCCTGGGACAGGGGTGGCCACCCCTCCACTTT.

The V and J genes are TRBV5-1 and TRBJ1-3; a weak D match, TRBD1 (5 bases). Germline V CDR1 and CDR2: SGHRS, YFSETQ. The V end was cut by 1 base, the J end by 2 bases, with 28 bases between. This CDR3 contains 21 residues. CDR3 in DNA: TGCGCCAGCAGCTTGTTAGTAAACGCAGGGCCAAGTGGAGATACTGGAAACACCATATATTTT. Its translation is CASSLLVNAGPSGDTGNTIYF.

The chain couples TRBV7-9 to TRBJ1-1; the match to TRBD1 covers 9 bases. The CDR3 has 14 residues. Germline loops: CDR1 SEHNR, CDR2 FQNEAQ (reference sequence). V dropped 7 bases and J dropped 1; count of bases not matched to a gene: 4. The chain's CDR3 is CASIKQGANTEAFF. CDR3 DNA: TGTGCCAGCATCAAACAGGGGGCGAACACTGAAGCTTTCTTT.

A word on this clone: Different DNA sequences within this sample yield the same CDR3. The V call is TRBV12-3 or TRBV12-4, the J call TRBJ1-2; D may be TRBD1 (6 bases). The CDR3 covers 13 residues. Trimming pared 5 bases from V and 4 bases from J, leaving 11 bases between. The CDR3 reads CASSPDRFYGYTF. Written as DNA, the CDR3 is TGTGCCAGCAGTCCGGACAGATTCTATGGCTACACCTTC.

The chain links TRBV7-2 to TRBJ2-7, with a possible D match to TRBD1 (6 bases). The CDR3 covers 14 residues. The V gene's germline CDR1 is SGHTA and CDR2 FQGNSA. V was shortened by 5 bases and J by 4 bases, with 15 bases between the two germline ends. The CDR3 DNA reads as TGTGCCAGCAGCAGACAGGACATATCTTACGAGCAGTACTTC. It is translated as CASSRQDISYEQYF.

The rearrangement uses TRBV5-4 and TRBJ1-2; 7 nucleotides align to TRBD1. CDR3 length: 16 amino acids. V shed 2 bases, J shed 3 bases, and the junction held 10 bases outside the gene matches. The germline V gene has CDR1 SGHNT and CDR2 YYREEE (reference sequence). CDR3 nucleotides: TGTGCCAGCAGCTTCGGGGGAACAGGGGTTGACTATGGCTACACCTTC. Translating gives CASSFGGTGVDYGYTF.

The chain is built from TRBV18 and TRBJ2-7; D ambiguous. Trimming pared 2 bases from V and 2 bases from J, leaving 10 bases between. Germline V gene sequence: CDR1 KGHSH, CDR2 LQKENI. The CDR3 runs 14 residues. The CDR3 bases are TGTGCCAGCTCACCATACGACTGGACCTACGAGCAGTACTTC. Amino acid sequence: CASSPYDWTYEQYF.

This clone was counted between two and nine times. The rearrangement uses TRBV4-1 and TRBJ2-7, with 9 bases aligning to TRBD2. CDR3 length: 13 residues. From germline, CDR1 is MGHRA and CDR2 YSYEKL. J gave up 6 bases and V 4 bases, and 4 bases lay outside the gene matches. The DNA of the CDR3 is TGCGCCAGCAGCCGCGGGGGGGGGCTCGAGCAGTACTTC. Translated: CASSRGGGLEQYF.

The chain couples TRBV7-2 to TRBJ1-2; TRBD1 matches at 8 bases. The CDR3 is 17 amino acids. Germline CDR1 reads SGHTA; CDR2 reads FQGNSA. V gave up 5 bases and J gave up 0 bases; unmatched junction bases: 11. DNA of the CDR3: TGTGCCAGCAGCATACCGGACAGGGCGGGCTCTAACTATGGCTACACCTTC. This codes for CASSIPDRAGSNYGYTF.

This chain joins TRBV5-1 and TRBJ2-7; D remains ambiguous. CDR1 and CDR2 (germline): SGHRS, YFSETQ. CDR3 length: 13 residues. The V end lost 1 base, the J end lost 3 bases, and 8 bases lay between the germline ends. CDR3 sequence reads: CASSLQAGYEQYF. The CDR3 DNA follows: TGCGCCAGCAGCTTGCAGGCAGGCTACGAGCAGTACTTC. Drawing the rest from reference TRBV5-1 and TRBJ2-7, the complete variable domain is KAGVTQTPRYLIKTRGQQVTLSCSPISGHRSVSWYQQTPGQGLQFLFEYFSETQRNKGNFPGRFSGRQFSNSRSEMNVSTLELGDSALYLCASSLQAGYEQYFGPGTRLTVT.

The CDR3 reads CASTNHGTVAGELFF. Written as DNA, the CDR3 is TGTGCCAGCACCAACCACGGGACAGTTGCCGGGGAGCTGTTTTTT. J is TRBJ2-2 and V is TRBV11-2, with 7 bases aligning to TRBD1. The V gene end was trimmed by 7 bases and the J gene end by 6 bases; junction bases not matched to a gene: 11. Looked up from germline, CDR1 is SGHAT and CDR2 is FQNNGV. The CDR3 has 15 residues.

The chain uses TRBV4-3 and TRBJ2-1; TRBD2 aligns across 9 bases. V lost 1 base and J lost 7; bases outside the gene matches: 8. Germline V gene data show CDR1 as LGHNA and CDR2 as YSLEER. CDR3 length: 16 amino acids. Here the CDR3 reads CASSQGRAGGRNEQFF. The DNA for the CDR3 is TGCGCCAGCAGCCAAGGACGAGCGGGAGGTAGAAATGAGCAGTTCTTC.

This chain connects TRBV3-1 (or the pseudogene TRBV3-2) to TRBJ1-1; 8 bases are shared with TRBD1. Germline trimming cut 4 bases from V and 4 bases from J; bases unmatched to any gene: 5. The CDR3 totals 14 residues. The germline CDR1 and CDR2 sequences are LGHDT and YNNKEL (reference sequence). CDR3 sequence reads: CASSRTTGGTEAFF. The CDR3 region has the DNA TGTGCCAGCAGCCGTACCACAGGGGGCACTGAAGCTTTCTTT.

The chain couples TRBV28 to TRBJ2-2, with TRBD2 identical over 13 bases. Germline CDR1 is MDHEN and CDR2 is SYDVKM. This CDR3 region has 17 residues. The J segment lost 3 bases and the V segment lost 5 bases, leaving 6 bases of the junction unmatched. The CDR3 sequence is CASSPGLAGAYTGELFF. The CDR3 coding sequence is TGTGCCAGCAGTCCCGGACTAGCGGGAGCGTACACCGGGGAGCTGTTTTTT.